The 32 T cell receptor beta chains presented below share a single source sample, sequenced in a study of T cell responses to AZD1222 COVID-19 vaccine. Measured with immunoSEQ multiplex PCR; TCRdb has only the in-frame clones, and not every one. The sample has some 120,000 clones; roughly nine tenths are singletons. The sample was peripheral blood, taken on day 0 of AZD1222 vaccination. The receptors originated from an adult in good health.

The chain uses TRBV5-1 and TRBJ2-3; D not resolved. Germline CDR1 is SGHRS and CDR2 is YFSETQ. The CDR3 spans 15 residues. Deletions cut 4 bases from V and 2 bases from J, with 14 bases between. The CDR3, as DNA: TGCGCCAGCAGCGCGTGGGGTCTTGACACAGATACGCAGTATTTT. This encodes CASSAWGLDTDTQYF.

A note on this clone: A junction boundary mismatches the germline segment, possibly from a read error. The chain combines TRBV2 with TRBJ1-2, with 7 bases fitting TRBD1. The CDR3 totals 12 residues. Germline CDR1 is SNHLY and CDR2 is FYNNEI. Here the CDR3 DNA reads TGTGCCAGCAGTGTCGACCCCGGGACAGCGAGCTTC. This codes for CASSVDPGTASF.

This clone appeared once. V gene TRBV5-4 combines with J gene TRBJ1-5; D is possibly TRBD1 (6 bases). Germline values: CDR1 SGHNT, CDR2 YYREEE (reference sequence). Between the trimmed V and J ends, which lost 4 bases and 5 bases, there was a span of 16 bases. The CDR3 is made up of 15 amino acids. The CDR3 loop reads CASSEWGGRDQPQHF. The CDR3 DNA sequence: TGTGCCAGCAGCGAATGGGGGGGCCGGGATCAGCCCCAGCATTTT. The full variable domain, with the rest looked up from reference TRBV5-4 and TRBJ1-5, is ETGVTQSPTHLIKTRGQQVTLRCSSQSGHNTVSWYQQALGQGPQFIFQYYREEENGRGNFPPRFSGLQFPNYSSELNVNALELDDSALYLCASSEWGGRDQPQHFGDGTRLSIL.

The chain combines TRBV7-8 with TRBJ2-7; D might be TRBD2 (5 bases). V dropped 8 bases and J dropped 4 bases, with 12 bases sitting between them. The CDR3 consists of 12 residues. Germline CDR1 SGHVS, CDR2 FQNEAQ. The chain's CDR3 is CASRPAGYEQYF. The CDR3 DNA reads as TGTGCCAGCCGACCCGCGGGTTACGAGCAGTACTTC.

The J gene is TRBJ2-7, the V gene TRBV5-6; D possibly corresponds to TRBD2 (5 bases). The ends were cut back, 0 bases at V and 6 bases at J, with 10 bases in the middle. This CDR3 region has 13 residues. CDR1 and CDR2 from the germline V gene are SGHDT and YYEEEE. This CDR3 is CASSLARGSEQYF. CDR3 coding DNA: TGTGCCAGCAGCTTGGCTCGAGGGAGCGAGCAGTACTTC.

This rearrangement joins TRBV19 to TRBJ2-2; 9 nucleotides agree with TRBD2. V gave up 4 bases and J gave up 4 bases; unmatched junction bases: 4. The CDR3 consists of 15 residues. CDR1 LNHDA and CDR2 SQIVND come from the germline V gene (reference sequence). DNA for the CDR3: TGTGCCAGTAGTAAGGCGGGAGGGGGCACCGGGGAGCTGTTTTTT. Its protein product is CASSKAGGGTGELFF.

V and J are TRBV6-2 or TRBV6-3 and TRBJ2-1; 8 positions agree with TRBD2. The CDR3 covers 15 residues. Germline V gene sequence: CDR1 MNHEY, CDR2 SVGEGT. V gave up 4 bases and J gave up 7 bases; unmatched junction bases: 9. The CDR3 here is CASSSPGLGGNEQFF. CDR3 bases: TGTGCCAGCAGTTCCCCGGGACTAGGGGGGAATGAGCAGTTCTTC.

The chain has TRBV6-1 and TRBJ1-2; D is unresolved. CDR3 length: 13 residues. Trimming took off 5 bases at V and 0 bases at J, with 7 bases between the two ends. From germline, CDR1 is MNHNS and CDR2 SASEGT. For the CDR3, the DNA is TGTGCCAGCAGTCCCCAGCCTAACTATGGCTACACCTTC. This translates into CASSPQPNYGYTF.

This chain connects TRBV27 to TRBJ1-3, with 9 bases matching TRBD1. Unmatched junction bases numbered 6, after V lost 5 bases and J lost 4 bases. The CDR3 length is 15 residues. CDR1 is MNHEY and CDR2 is SMNVEV in the germline V gene (reference sequence). The CDR3 reads CASSADRGGGNTIYF. The CDR3 DNA follows: TGTGCCAGCAGTGCGGACAGGGGTGGAGGAAACACCATATATTTT.

J is TRBJ1-2 and V is TRBV11-2; 7 nucleotides line up with TRBD1. The V gene end was trimmed by 6 bases and the J gene end by 8 bases; junction bases not matched to a gene: 9. The CDR3 totals 13 residues. Germline V CDR1 and CDR2: SGHAT, FQNNGV. CDR3: CASRPDREGGYTF. For the CDR3, the DNA is TGTGCCAGCAGACCAGACAGGGAGGGCGGCTACACCTTC.

The chain combines TRBV6-6 with TRBJ2-7; D is undetermined. Germline CDR1 MNHNY, CDR2 SVGAGI (reference sequence). This CDR3 is 15 amino acids long. The V end lost 1 base, the J end lost 0 bases, and 10 bases lay between the germline ends. The CDR3 is CASSYFAESSYEQYF. In DNA, the CDR3 is TGTGCCAGCAGTTACTTCGCGGAGAGCTCCTACGAGCAGTACTTC.

The V gene is TRBV5-8, the J gene TRBJ1-2, with D uncertain. Trimming left V 4 bases short and J 4 bases short, with 8 bases between. CDR3 length: 12 amino acids. Germline CDR1 reads SGHTS; CDR2 reads YDEGEE. Written as DNA, the CDR3 is TGTGCCAGCAGCGCGGACGGCTATGGCTACACCTTC. Protein: CASSADGYGYTF.

The chain recombines TRBV9 with TRBJ1-4, with D possibly matching TRBD1 (6 bases). This CDR3 region has 16 residues. Germline CDR1 SGDLS, CDR2 YYNGEE. The ends were cut back, 0 bases at V and 3 bases at J, with 12 bases in the middle. The CDR3 protein is CASSVEGGPPNEKLFF. The DNA of the CDR3 is TGTGCCAGCAGCGTAGAGGGGGGACCGCCTAATGAAAAACTGTTTTTT.

The chain is built from TRBV7-9 and TRBJ2-3, with a possible D match to TRBD1 (5 bases). Germline-derived CDR1 and CDR2 are SEHNR and FQNEAQ (reference sequence). CDR3 size: 12 residues. V gave up 2 bases and J gave up 12 bases, with 12 bases separating them. This CDR3 reads CASSLLTALQYF. Written as DNA, the CDR3 is TGTGCCAGCAGCTTACTGACAGCGTTACAGTATTTT.

The gene calls are TRBV4-2 and TRBJ2-1, with TRBD2 matching 15 bases. Germline V gene lookup returns CDR1 LGHNA and CDR2 YNFKEQ. J lost 1 base, V lost 4 bases, and 14 bases had no gene match. The CDR3 is 21 amino acids. DNA of the CDR3: TGTGCCAGCAGCCGCCTTGGACCAGGACTAGCGGGAGGGTGGTCCTACAATGAGCAGTTCTTC. Protein product: CASSRLGPGLAGGWSYNEQFF.

With regard to this clone: Distinct nucleotide sequences in the sample also encode this CDR3. The chain recombines TRBV9 with TRBJ2-2; D ambiguous. CDR3 length equals 14 residues. Germline V gives CDR1 SGDLS, CDR2 YYNGEE. V gave up 0 bases and J gave up 2 bases, with 5 bases separating them. CDR3 residues: CASSVGPNTGELFF. The CDR3 bases are TGTGCCAGCAGCGTAGGGCCTAACACCGGGGAGCTGTTTTTT. The full variable domain, with the rest looked up from reference TRBV9 and TRBJ2-2, is DSGVTQTPKHLITATGQRVTLRCSPRSGDLSVYWYQQSLDQGLQFLIQYYNGEERAKGNILERFSAQQFPDLHSELNLSSLELGDSALYFCASSVGPNTGELFFGEGSRLTVL.

V gene TRBV30 combines with J gene TRBJ2-5; a weak D match, TRBD2 (6 bases). The CDR3 runs to 15 residues. Germline V gene data show CDR1 as GTSNPN and CDR2 as SVGIG (reference sequence). Trimming took 0 bases from V and 2 from J, leaving 13 bases between them. In DNA, the CDR3 is TGTGCCTGGAGTGTACACGGGGAGGTGCAAGAGACCCAGTACTTC. It is translated as CAWSVHGEVQETQYF.

This rearrangement joins TRBV27 to TRBJ2-7; the match to TRBD1 covers 8 bases. V lost 5 bases and J lost 3; bases outside the gene matches: 6. The germline CDR1 and CDR2 sequences are MNHEY and SMNVEV (reference sequence). CDR3 length: 14 amino acids. The CDR3 sequence: CASSPGQVLYEQYF. The CDR3 DNA reads as TGTGCCAGCAGTCCGGGACAGGTCCTCTACGAGCAGTACTTC.

The chain employs TRBV29-1 and TRBJ2-5, with D perhaps assigned TRBD1 or TRBD2 (6 bases each). V was cut by 7 bases and J by 1 base, with 16 bases left in between. Germline V gives CDR1 SQVTM, CDR2 ANQGSEA. CDR3 length: 14 amino acids. This chain's CDR3 is CSADLGGTQETQYF. CDR3 DNA sequence: TGCAGCGCCGACCTAGGGGGGACCCAAGAGACCCAGTACTTC.

This clone was observed a handful of times. The chain recombines TRBV6-5 with TRBJ2-2; D is unclear. CDR1 is MNHEY and CDR2 is SVGAGI in the germline V gene. This CDR3 contains 15 residues. Between the trimmed V and J ends, which lost 5 bases and 1 base, there was a span of 11 bases. As DNA, the CDR3 is TGTGCCAGCAGTCCTTTCTACGGGAACACCGGGGAGCTGTTTTTT. Protein: CASSPFYGNTGELFF.

This sequence joins TRBV12-3 or TRBV12-4 and TRBJ2-7, with D possibly being TRBD1 or TRBD2 (5 bases each). The CDR3 consists of 13 residues. Trimming took off 8 bases at V and 2 bases at J, with 13 bases between the two ends. The CDR3 protein is CASAGWGPYEQYF. The CDR3 bases are TGTGCCAGCGCGGGCTGGGGACCCTACGAGCAGTACTTC.

The CDR3 DNA reads TGTGCCAGCTCACTCAAACTGAACACTGAAGCTTTCTTT. Its translation: CASSLKLNTEAFF. The chain is built from TRBV18 and TRBJ1-1; no firm D call. V dropped 4 bases and J dropped 0 bases, with 6 bases sitting between them. This CDR3 has 13 residues. Germline CDR1 KGHSH, CDR2 LQKENI.

This rearrangement joins TRBV4-1 to TRBJ2-7, with TRBD1 matching over 7 bases. This CDR3 is built from 15 residues. Germline trimming cut 1 base from V and 4 bases from J; bases unmatched to any gene: 7. Germline V gene lookup returns CDR1 MGHRA and CDR2 YSYEKL. The CDR3 sequence is CASSQALQGKYEQYF. For the CDR3, the DNA is TGCGCCAGCAGCCAAGCACTACAGGGGAAGTACGAGCAGTACTTC.

The J gene is TRBJ1-1, the V gene TRBV6-9; D is uncertain. This CDR3 is 12 amino acids long. V was pared by 6 bases and J by 1 base, with 6 bases between. Looked up from germline, CDR1 is MNHGY and CDR2 is SVAAGI. CDR3 sequence (DNA): TGTGCCAGCAGCTTTCAGAACACTGAAGCTTTCTTT. It specifies CASSFQNTEAFF.

The genes are TRBV7-3 and TRBJ2-5; the match to TRBD2 covers 8 bases. Germline CDR1 and CDR2: SGHTA and FQGTGA. This CDR3 contains 13 residues. J was trimmed by 4 bases and V by 5 bases; bases with no gene match: 3. The CDR3, as DNA: TGTGCCAGCAGCCGGGGGGGAGCAGAGACCCAGTACTTC. This sequence encodes CASSRGGAETQYF.

This clone showed up just once. This CDR3 is CASSHRVLSYNEQFF. The CDR3 bases are TGTGCCAGCAGCCATAGAGTTCTCTCCTACAATGAGCAGTTCTTC. This chain joins TRBV14 and TRBJ2-1, with D uncertain. Germline V gene sequence: CDR1 SGHDN, CDR2 FVKESK. The CDR3 spans 15 residues. Trimming stripped 3 bases from V and 0 bases from J, with 9 bases between.

Here the CDR3 DNA reads TGCGCCAGCAGGAGGACAGGGGGACGCTCCTACAATGAGCAGTTCTTC. It codes for CASRRTGGRSYNEQFF. The chain carries TRBV5-1 and TRBJ2-1; 10 bases agree with TRBD1. The CDR3 sequence is 16 residues long. The germline V gene encodes CDR1 SGHRS and CDR2 YFSETQ. The V gene end was trimmed by 5 bases and the J gene end by 0 bases; junction bases not matched to a gene: 5.

This chain links TRBV7-9 with TRBJ2-2; the match to TRBD1 covers 7 bases. Germline assignment: CDR1 SEHNR and CDR2 FQNEAQ (reference sequence). This CDR3 has 16 residues. J was trimmed by 1 base and V by 5 bases; bases with no gene match: 7. The CDR3 spells CASSPDRALNTGELFF. CDR3 sequence (DNA): TGTGCCAGCAGCCCAGACAGGGCCCTGAACACCGGGGAGCTGTTTTTT.

The chain combines TRBV3-1 (or the pseudogene TRBV3-2) with TRBJ1-1, with 7 bases fitting TRBD1. Germline V gene lookup returns CDR1 LGHDT and CDR2 YNNKEL (reference sequence). The V gene end was trimmed by 3 bases and the J gene end by 7 bases; junction bases not matched to a gene: 11. There are 15 residues in the CDR3. The DNA of the CDR3 is TGTGCCAGCAGCCAGAGGGGGACAGATCTACTTGAAGCTTTCTTT. Translation gives CASSQRGTDLLEAFF.

This sequence joins TRBV19 and TRBJ1-5; possible D gene TRBD1, 5 bases. Trimming pared 7 bases from V and 0 bases from J, leaving 13 bases between. In germline, CDR1 is LNHDA, CDR2 SQIVND (reference sequence). The CDR3 length is 15 residues. The CDR3 here is CASTGRRGSNQPQHF. CDR3 DNA: TGTGCCAGTACCGGTCGGAGGGGTAGCAATCAGCCCCAGCATTTT.

The CDR3, as DNA: TGTGCCAGCTCACCGCAGCCGAATGAAAAACTGTTTTTT. Encoded protein: CASSPQPNEKLFF. The chain carries TRBV18 and TRBJ1-4; D not certain. Germline assignment: CDR1 KGHSH and CDR2 LQKENI. V lost 3 bases and J lost 5, with 7 bases in between. CDR3 length: 13 amino acids.

The rearrangement joins TRBV9 to TRBJ1-4, with D possibly TRBD1 on 5 matching bases. Germline assignment: CDR1 SGDLS and CDR2 YYNGEE. V lost 4 bases, J lost 0 bases, and 10 bases lay in between. The CDR3 spans 15 residues. CDR3 amino acids: CASSSTGATNEKLFF. The CDR3 coding sequence is TGTGCCAGCAGCTCAACAGGCGCAACTAATGAAAAACTGTTTTTT.